This T cell receptor (beta chain) derives from a study of blood T cell repertoires in COVID-19. Measured with immunoSEQ multiplex PCR; TCRdb has only the in-frame clones, and not every one. The sample yields a few hundred thousand clones, roughly 80% seen once. V was pared by 2 bases and J by 3 bases, with 13 bases between. The V gene's germline CDR1 is MNHEY and CDR2 SVGAGI. The CDR3 sequence is 15 residues long. The source of this sequence is a woman aged 45-60 years who had recovered from COVID-19. The rearrangement links TRBV6-5 to TRBJ1-1; TRBD1 is a possible D gene (5 bases). Sequencing was carried out using PBMCs or T cells enriched from blood (not recorded which). The CDR3 nucleotides are TGTGCCAGCAGTTACGGGGGGTTAGGAGACACTGAAGCTTTCTTT. Translation gives CASSYGGLGDTEAFF.